Following are 8 T cell receptor beta chains from one sample sequenced in a study of T cell repertoires in cytomegalovirus infection. TCRdb ran MiXCR on the reads and lists one entry per CDR3 protein. The sample holds under 200,000 distinct CDR3 sequences; 8.5% to 10% are singletons and the top ten take approximately 4.3%. The sample was PBMCs. These receptors were obtained from a human donor in good health (CMV status not recorded). Some clones in this sample may be carry-over from other donors' samples.

This clonotype has a count of ten or more. The rearrangement links TRBV12-3 or TRBV12-4 to TRBJ1-2; D perhaps matches TRBD1 (5 bases). Trimming shortened V by 6 bases and J by 8 bases, and 22 bases separated the two germline ends. The CDR3 runs to 15 residues. The CDR3 reads CASSRRRTAGEGYTF. The CDR3 nucleotides read TGTGCCAGCAGCCGAAGACGGACGGCGGGGGAGGGCTACACCTTC.

This clonotype appeared a few times. The rearrangement joins TRBV28 to TRBJ2-1, with 7 bases lining up with TRBD2. The germline V gene has CDR1 MDHEN and CDR2 SYDVKM. This CDR3 has 16 amino acids. Unmatched junction bases numbered 8, after V lost 6 bases and J lost 0 bases. The CDR3 DNA sequence: TGTGCCAGCAGCTCTCTAGCGGACCTCTCCTACAATGAGCAGTTCTTC. This gives the protein CASSSLADLSYNEQFF.

The J gene is TRBJ2-3, the V gene TRBV20-1; 9 bases map to TRBD2. CDR3 size: 15 residues. The V gene end was trimmed by 0 bases and the J gene end by 8 bases; junction bases not matched to a gene: 9. The germline CDR1 and CDR2 sequences are DFQATT and SNEGSKA (reference sequence). CDR3 DNA: TGCAGTGCTAGAGAGGGCGGGAGGGCCGGAGTTACGCAGTATTTT. This sequence encodes CSAREGGRAGVTQYF.

This chain connects TRBV25-1 to TRBJ1-6; D gene uncertain. Between the trimmed V and J ends, which lost 3 bases and 0 bases, there was a span of 3 bases. The germline V gene encodes CDR1 MGHDK and CDR2 SYGVNS. This CDR3 has 14 residues. The CDR3 spells CASSESSYNSPLHF. The CDR3 nucleotides are TGTGCCAGCAGTGAGAGCTCCTATAATTCACCCCTCCACTTT.

There are many counts of this clonotype. V usage is TRBV18 and J usage is TRBJ1-2; D not certain. Germline assignment: CDR1 KGHSH and CDR2 LQKENI. CDR3 length: 14 amino acids. Trimming took 3 bases from V and 1 from J, leaving 9 bases between them. CDR3 DNA sequence: TGTGCCAGCTCACCCTTCACGATTAACTATGGCTACACCTTC. It specifies CASSPFTINYGYTF.

This clonotype was picked up many times. The chain combines TRBV7-2 with TRBJ1-6; 9 bases line up with TRBD1. The CDR3 contains 15 residues. After removal of 5 bases from V and 8 bases from J, the junction contained 7 bases not matched to a gene. Germline V gene data show CDR1 as SGHTA and CDR2 as FQGNSA. In DNA, the CDR3 is TGTGCCAGCAGCCTCACAGGGGGCGACGATTCACCCCTCCACTTT. Amino acid sequence: CASSLTGGDDSPLHF.

In its sample, this clonotype was seen many times. The V and J genes are TRBV5-5 and TRBJ1-5, with 10 positions matching TRBD1. Germline V lookup: CDR1 SGHKS, CDR2 YYEKEE (reference sequence). This CDR3 region has 15 residues. The junction had 6 bases not matched to a gene; V was cut back by 2 bases and J by 7 bases. The chain's CDR3 is CASSFSGTGEQPQHF. DNA of the CDR3: TGTGCCAGCAGCTTCTCCGGGACAGGGGAACAGCCCCAGCATTTT.

Ten or more counts support this clonotype. This rearrangement joins TRBV2 to TRBJ1-5; D may be TRBD1 (5 bases). CDR3 size: 16 residues. Trimming stripped 0 bases from V and 2 bases from J, with 11 bases between. Germline V gives CDR1 SNHLY, CDR2 FYNNEI. The CDR3 sequence is CASSEAIGAGNQPQHF. The CDR3 DNA reads as TGTGCCAGCAGTGAAGCTATAGGGGCGGGCAATCAGCCCCAGCATTTT. Full variable domain (rest looked up from reference TRBV2 and TRBJ1-5): EPEVTQTPSHQVTQMGQEVILRCVPISNHLYFYWYRQILGQKVEFLVSFYNNEISEKSEIFDDQFSVERPDGSNFTLKIRSTKLEDSAMYFCASSEAIGAGNQPQHFGDGTRLSIL.